These 27 T cell receptor beta chains were sequenced from one sample in a study of technical replicates of blood from a handful of donors. Sequencing was performed with immunoSEQ multiplex PCR; in TCRdb, only in-frame clones are kept and a portion is missing. The repertoire holds tens of thousands of clones, with around nine tenths as singletons. The sample was T cells isolated from PBMCs. The receptor source for this set is a human donor in good health.

The genes are TRBV4-1 and TRBJ1-1, with 12 bases aligning to TRBD1. This CDR3 has 15 amino acids. Germline V CDR1 and CDR2: MGHRA, YSYEKL. V shed 1 base, J shed 11 bases, and the junction held 8 bases outside the gene matches. The CDR3 bases are TGCGCCAGCAGCCAAGCGCCGGGACAGGGGGCAGGGGCTTTCTTT. Encoded protein: CASSQAPGQGAGAFF.

The V gene is TRBV11-3, the J gene TRBJ2-7; a possible D gene is TRBD1 (5 bases). V was clipped by 5 bases and J by 3 bases, with 14 bases between them. Germline CDR1 reads SGHNT; CDR2 reads YENEEA. The CDR3 totals 14 residues. The chain's CDR3 is CASSPQGSNYEQYF. The CDR3 nucleotides are TGTGCCAGCAGCCCGCAGGGAAGCAACTACGAGCAGTACTTC.

This clone has more than one count but fewer than ten. The V call is TRBV20-1, the J call TRBJ2-7; D call uncertain. V lost 3 bases, J lost 3 bases, and 6 bases lay in between. The CDR3 totals 11 residues. Germline CDR1 and CDR2: DFQATT and SNEGSKA (reference sequence). The CDR3 reads CSASYFYEQYF. In DNA, the CDR3 is TGCAGTGCTAGCTACTTCTACGAGCAGTACTTC.

This clone has just one count. The chain employs TRBV29-1 and TRBJ1-2; 7 bases match TRBD1. CDR1 and CDR2 from the germline V gene are SQVTM and ANQGSEA. The J segment lost 8 bases and the V segment lost 7 bases, leaving 10 bases of the junction unmatched. This CDR3 has 12 amino acids. CDR3 in amino acids: CSAKGQRGGYTF. The CDR3 DNA reads TGCAGCGCTAAGGGACAGAGGGGAGGCTACACCTTC.

The J gene is TRBJ2-2, the V gene TRBV28; D might be TRBD1 (6 bases). The CDR3 runs 15 residues. CDR1 and CDR2 from the germline V gene are MDHEN and SYDVKM. Trimming cost V 5 bases and J 2 bases, with 12 bases left between them. The DNA of the CDR3 is TGTGCCAGCAGTCCCTGGACAGATAACACCGGGGAGCTGTTTTTT. This translates into CASSPWTDNTGELFF.

This clone is a singleton in its sample. The chain employs TRBV25-1 and TRBJ1-2, with unresolved D. V lost 0 bases and J 3 bases, leaving 5 bases between the germline ends. The CDR3 totals 13 residues. Germline V gene lookup returns CDR1 MGHDK and CDR2 SYGVNS. The CDR3 reads CASSEYSDYGYTF. The DNA for the CDR3 is TGTGCCAGCAGTGAATACAGTGACTATGGCTACACCTTC.

This chain joins TRBV9 and TRBJ2-1; 11 bases map to TRBD2. The CDR3 extends over 15 amino acids. J gave up 8 bases and V 0 bases, and 4 bases lay outside the gene matches. The germline CDR1 and CDR2 sequences are SGDLS and YYNGEE. In DNA form, the CDR3 reads TGTGCCAGCAGCGTAGGAGGGACTAGCGGCGATGAGCAGTTCTTC. Translated: CASSVGGTSGDEQFF.

CDR3 DNA: TGTGCCAGCAGCTTAGTCCGACTAGCTTACAACAATGAGCAGTTCTTC. Its protein product is CASSLVRLAYNNEQFF. The chain joins TRBV11-3 to TRBJ2-1, with 7 bases that match TRBD2. CDR1 and CDR2 (germline): SGHNT, YENEEA. The CDR3 is 16 amino acids. Trimming removed 1 base from V and 5 bases from J; junction bases left unmatched: 8. The full variable domain, its missing parts supplied by reference TRBV11-3 and TRBJ2-1, is EAGVVQSPRYKIIEKKQPVAFWCNPISGHNTLYWYLQNLGQGPELLIRYENEEAVDDSQLPKDRFSAERLKGVDSTLKIQPAELGDSAVYLCASSLVRLAYNNEQFFGPGTRLTVL.

The rearrangement joins TRBV28 to TRBJ2-2; D gene ambiguous. Germline CDR1 and CDR2: MDHEN and SYDVKM. The germline V and J ends were trimmed by 8 bases and 0 bases, with 13 bases remaining between them. The CDR3 is 15 amino acids. The CDR3 DNA reads TGTGCCAGCGGGCTCGACGGAACGAACACCGGGGAGCTGTTTTTT. It codes for CASGLDGTNTGELFF.

The V gene is TRBV5-1, the J gene TRBJ1-1; possible D gene TRBD1, 6 bases. CDR1 and CDR2 (germline): SGHRS, YFSETQ. V was pared by 1 base and J by 4 bases, with 8 bases between. The CDR3 spans 13 residues. CDR3 protein: CASSLFRGTEAFF. The CDR3 nucleotides are TGCGCCAGCAGCTTGTTCAGGGGCACTGAAGCTTTCTTT.

The chain employs TRBV4-2 and TRBJ2-2; D unclear. The CDR3 runs 13 residues. V was shortened by 3 bases and J by 3 bases, with 5 bases between the two germline ends. The germline V gene has CDR1 LGHNA and CDR2 YNFKEQ. CDR3 nucleotides: TGTGCCAGCAGCCATTTAGACACCGGGGAGCTGTTTTTT. Translating gives CASSHLDTGELFF.

The V and J genes are TRBV7-2 and TRBJ1-2, with TRBD1 identical over 12 bases. The CDR3 is made up of 14 amino acids. Trimming cost V 5 bases and J 7 bases; bases outside gene matches: 5. Per germline, CDR1 SGHTA and CDR2 FQGNSA. CDR3 DNA sequence: TGTGCCAGCAGCCACCTGGGACAGGGGGCTGGCTACACCTTC. It yields the protein CASSHLGQGAGYTF.

V and J are TRBV11-2 and TRBJ2-1; TRBD2 matches at 15 bases. The germline V gene has CDR1 SGHAT and CDR2 FQNNGV. The CDR3 sequence is 15 residues long. The junction had 4 bases not matched to a gene; V was cut back by 5 bases and J by 8 bases. In DNA, the CDR3 is TGTGCCAGCAGCACCTGGACTAGCGGGAGGGATGAGCAGTTCTTC. It yields the protein CASSTWTSGRDEQFF.

The rearrangement uses TRBV5-1 and TRBJ2-7; D is perhaps TRBD2 (6 bases). Germline values: CDR1 SGHRS, CDR2 YFSETQ. The CDR3 covers 16 residues. V was clipped by 7 bases and J by 0 bases, with 20 bases between them. CDR3 protein: CASQGGIETASYEQYF. Here the CDR3 DNA reads TGCGCCAGCCAGGGAGGTATCGAAACAGCCTCCTACGAGCAGTACTTC.

This chain links TRBV9 with TRBJ1-1; tentatively, D is TRBD1 (6 bases). Germline V gene lookup returns CDR1 SGDLS and CDR2 YYNGEE. Trimming left V 3 bases short and J 4 bases short, with 10 bases between. The CDR3 is 13 amino acids. As DNA, the CDR3 is TGTGCCAGCAGCGACACAGGGATCACTGAAGCTTTCTTT. Translated: CASSDTGITEAFF.

The chain combines TRBV18 with TRBJ2-1; D might be TRBD2 (5 bases). CDR3 length: 19 residues. V was cut by 2 bases and J by 5 bases, with 25 bases left in between. Germline values: CDR1 KGHSH, CDR2 LQKENI. The CDR3 sequence is CASSPDLRGLKSFNNEQFF. CDR3 DNA sequence: TGTGCCAGCTCACCAGATTTACGGGGATTGAAATCTTTTAACAATGAGCAGTTCTTC.

The chain has TRBV7-9 and TRBJ2-7; tentative D call: TRBD1 (6 bases). This CDR3 spans 14 amino acids. CDR1 is SEHNR, CDR2 FQNEAQ, per germline (reference sequence). The V gene lost 4 bases and the J gene lost 3 bases, with 13 bases spanning the gap. CDR3 nucleotide sequence: TGTGCCAGCAGCTCCCCAACAGGGTTCTACGAGCAGTACTTC. This gives the protein CASSSPTGFYEQYF.

V and J are TRBV11-3 and TRBJ1-1, with TRBD1 matching 12 bases. The germline V gene has CDR1 SGHNT and CDR2 YENEEA. The CDR3 totals 15 residues. With 4 bases clipped from V and 6 bases from J, the junction kept 6 bases outside the gene matches. CDR3 amino acids: CASSSPGTGGPEAFF. CDR3 sequence (DNA): TGTGCCAGCAGCTCTCCCGGGACAGGGGGCCCTGAAGCTTTCTTT.

This chain links TRBV20-1 with TRBJ1-2; D is uncertain. The CDR3 is 10 amino acids. Germline assignment: CDR1 DFQATT and CDR2 SNEGSKA (reference sequence). The V end lost 6 bases, the J end lost 5 bases, and 7 bases lay between the germline ends. The CDR3, as DNA: TGCAGTGCAATACAGTATGGCTACACCTTC. Translation gives CSAIQYGYTF.

The V call is TRBV7-6, the J call TRBJ1-5, with D possibly being TRBD1 (6 bases). The V end was cut by 2 bases, the J end by 5 bases, with 10 bases between. Germline CDR1 reads SGHVS; CDR2 reads FNYEAQ. The length of the CDR3 is 14 residues. In DNA form, the CDR3 reads TGTGCCAGCAGCTTAACAGGGCCAGATCAGCCCCAGCATTTT. It yields the protein CASSLTGPDQPQHF. Full variable domain (remainder filled in from reference TRBV7-6 and TRBJ1-5): GAGVSQSPRYKVTKRGQDVALRCDPISGHVSLYWYRQALGQGPEFLTYFNYEAQQDKSGLPNDRFSAERPEGSISTLTIQRTEQRDSAMYRCASSLTGPDQPQHFGDGTRLSIL.

The rearrangement links TRBV7-9 to TRBJ1-5; perhaps TRBD1 as D (5 bases). Per the germline V gene, CDR1 is SEHNR and CDR2 is FQNEAQ (reference sequence). The CDR3 runs to 16 residues. V was cut by 3 bases and J by 1 base, with 13 bases left in between. This CDR3 is CASSFSGGWSNQPQHF. The CDR3 nucleotides are TGTGCCAGCAGCTTCTCCGGGGGTTGGAGCAATCAGCCCCAGCATTTT.

As DNA, the CDR3 is TGTGCCACATCTAAGGGGTACGAGCAGTACTTC. Protein sequence: CATSKGYEQYF. The chain couples TRBV28 to TRBJ2-7, with D possibly being TRBD1 (5 bases). CDR3 size: 11 residues. Germline CDR1 is MDHEN and CDR2 is SYDVKM. The V end was cut by 10 bases, the J end by 4 bases, with 11 bases between. Combining the CDR3 with reference TRBV28 and TRBJ2-7 gives the whole variable domain DVKVTQSSRYLVKRTGEKVFLECVQDMDHENMFWYRQDPGLGLRLIYFSYDVKMKEKGDIPEGYSVSREKKERFSLILESASTNQTSMYLCATSKGYEQYFGPGTRLTVT.

V usage is TRBV10-3 and J usage is TRBJ2-1; 10 positions match TRBD2. V dropped 4 bases and J dropped 6; count of bases not matched to a gene: 9. Germline V lookup: CDR1 ENHRY, CDR2 SYGVKD. The CDR3 has 16 amino acids. CDR3 loop: CAISVDEREGVNEQFF. The CDR3 nucleotides read TGTGCCATCAGTGTGGATGAGCGGGAGGGCGTCAATGAGCAGTTCTTC.

The chain uses TRBV7-6 and TRBJ2-2; TRBD2 matches 13 bases. With 3 bases clipped from V and 7 bases from J, the junction kept 11 bases outside the gene matches. Germline V gives CDR1 SGHVS, CDR2 FNYEAQ. The CDR3 consists of 18 residues. CDR3 in DNA: TGTGCCAGCAGCTTTTACCCACTAGCGGGAGGGCAGGTCGGGGAGCTGTTTTTT. Translation: CASSFYPLAGGQVGELFF.

The V gene is TRBV10-3, the J gene TRBJ1-2; TRBD1 is a possible D gene (6 bases). Germline V gene lookup returns CDR1 ENHRY and CDR2 SYGVKD. The CDR3 is made up of 11 amino acids. The V end was cut by 7 bases, the J end by 3 bases, with 6 bases between. Here the CDR3 DNA reads TGTGCCATCACAGGGGACTATGGCTACACCTTC. Its translation: CAITGDYGYTF.

This clone was counted only a few times. The chain recombines TRBV6-5 with TRBJ2-1; 9 positions agree with TRBD2. This CDR3 spans 15 amino acids. V lost 7 bases to trimming and J lost 0 bases; unmatched junction nucleotides: 4. Germline-derived CDR1 and CDR2 are MNHEY and SVGAGI. The DNA of the CDR3 is TGTGCCAGCAAGAGGACTAGCGACTCCTACAATGAGCAGTTCTTC. This sequence encodes CASKRTSDSYNEQFF.

The rearrangement joins TRBV29-1 to TRBJ2-7; D is uncertain. Germline loops: CDR1 SQVTM, CDR2 ANQGSEA. Trimming stripped 1 base from V and 7 bases from J, with 17 bases between. This CDR3 region has 14 residues. DNA of the CDR3: TGCAGCGTTGAAGGCTCCGGCGGAACGGGTGAGCAGTACTTC. Its translation: CSVEGSGGTGEQYF.